This entry describes one T cell receptor (beta chain). Its specificity is unknown. This entry is derived from a study of blood T cells in healthy people across ages. General study findings and limits: Fewer expanded clones and more diversity marked long-lived versus aged donors.

The CDR3 is 15 residues long. V lost 4 bases and J lost 6, with 16 bases in between. Germline values: CDR1 SGDLS, CDR2 YYNGEE. The second PCR ran about 6 to 12 cycles with a sample-barcoded 5' primer and J-beta primers. Each cDNA molecule carried a tag from a template-switch adaptor that contained 12 random nucleotides. MiXCR, applied by TCRdb to the 5' RACE reads, yields one record per CDR3 protein. The sample has 950,000 to 1,200,000 distinct CDR3 sequences; more than 30% are singletons. Input material: blood. This rearrangement joins TRBV9 to TRBJ2-2, with D perhaps TRBD2 (5 bases). The TCR comes from a man younger than 30 in good health. CDR3 sequence: CASSPLSSLAGELFF. The CDR3 coding sequence is TGTGCCAGCAGCCCCCTGTCTAGCTTGGCCGGGGAGCTGTTTTTT.